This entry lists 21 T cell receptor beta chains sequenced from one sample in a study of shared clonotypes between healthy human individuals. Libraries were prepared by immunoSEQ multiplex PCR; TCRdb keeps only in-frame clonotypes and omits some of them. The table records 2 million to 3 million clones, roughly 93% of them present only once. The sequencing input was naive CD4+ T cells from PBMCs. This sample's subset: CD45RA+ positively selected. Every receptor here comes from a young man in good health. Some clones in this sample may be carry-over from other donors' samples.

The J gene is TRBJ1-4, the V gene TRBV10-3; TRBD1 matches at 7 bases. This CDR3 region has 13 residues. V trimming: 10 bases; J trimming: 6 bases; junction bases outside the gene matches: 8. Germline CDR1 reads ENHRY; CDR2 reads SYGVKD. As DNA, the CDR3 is TGTGCCAGCCGGACAGGCGAAGATGAAAAACTGTTTTTT. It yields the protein CASRTGEDEKLFF.

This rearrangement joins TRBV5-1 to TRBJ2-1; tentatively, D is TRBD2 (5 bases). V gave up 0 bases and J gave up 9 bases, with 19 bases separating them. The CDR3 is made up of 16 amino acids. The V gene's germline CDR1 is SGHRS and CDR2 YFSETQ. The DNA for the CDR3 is TGCGCCAGCAGCTTGGAAGTGGGAGTATTGGTAGCTGAGCAGTTCTTC. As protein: CASSLEVGVLVAEQFF.

The CDR3 coding sequence is TGTGCCTGGAATAGTGGGGGTCAGACCCAGTACTTC. It is translated as CAWNSGGQTQYF. The chain recombines TRBV30 with TRBJ2-5, with D perhaps being TRBD1 or TRBD2 (5 bases each). V was cut by 4 bases and J by 6 bases, with 12 bases left in between. The CDR3 consists of 12 residues. Germline-derived CDR1 and CDR2 are GTSNPN and SVGIG (reference sequence).

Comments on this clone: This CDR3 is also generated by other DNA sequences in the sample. As DNA, the CDR3 is TGTGCCAGCAGCTTGGGGGGACTAGCGGGAAGCTACGAGCAGTACTTC. This sequence encodes CASSLGGLAGSYEQYF. V gene TRBV5-4 combines with J gene TRBJ2-7; 13 bases align to TRBD2. Per germline, CDR1 SGHNT and CDR2 YYREEE (reference sequence). V lost 0 bases, J lost 3 bases, and 3 bases stayed unmatched. This CDR3 spans 16 amino acids.

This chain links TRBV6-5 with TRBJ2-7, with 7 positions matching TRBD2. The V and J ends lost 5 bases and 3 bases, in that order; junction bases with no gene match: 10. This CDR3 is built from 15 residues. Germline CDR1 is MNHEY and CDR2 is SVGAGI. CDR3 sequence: CASSKTGLPNYEQYF. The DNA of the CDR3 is TGTGCCAGCAGTAAAACGGGACTACCTAACTACGAGCAGTACTTC.

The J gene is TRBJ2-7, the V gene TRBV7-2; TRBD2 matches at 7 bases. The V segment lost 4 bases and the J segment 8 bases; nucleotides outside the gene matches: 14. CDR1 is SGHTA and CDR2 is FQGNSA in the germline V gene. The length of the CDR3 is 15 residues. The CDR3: CASSSRGTTPTQQYF. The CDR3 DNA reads TGTGCCAGCAGCTCTCGAGGGACTACCCCTACGCAGCAGTACTTC. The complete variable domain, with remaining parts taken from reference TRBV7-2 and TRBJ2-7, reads GAGVSQSPSNKVTEKGKDVELRCDPISGHTALYWYRQSLGQGLEFLIYFQGNSAPDKSGLPSDRFSAERTGGSVSTLTIQRTQQEDSAVYLCASSSRGTTPTQQYFGPGTRLTVT.

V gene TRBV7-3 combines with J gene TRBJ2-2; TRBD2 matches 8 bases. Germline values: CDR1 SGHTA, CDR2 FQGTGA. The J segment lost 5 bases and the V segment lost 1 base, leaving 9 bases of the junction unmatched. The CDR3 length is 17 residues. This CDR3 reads CASSLSRGSGSTGELFF. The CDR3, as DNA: TGTGCCAGCAGCTTAAGCCGAGGGAGCGGGAGTACCGGGGAGCTGTTTTTT.

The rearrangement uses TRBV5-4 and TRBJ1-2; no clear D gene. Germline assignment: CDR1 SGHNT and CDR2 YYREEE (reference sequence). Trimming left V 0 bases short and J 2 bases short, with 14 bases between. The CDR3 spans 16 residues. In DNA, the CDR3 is TGTGCCAGCAGCTTGGATTCAGCGTCAGTAAACTATGGCTACACCTTC. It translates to CASSLDSASVNYGYTF.

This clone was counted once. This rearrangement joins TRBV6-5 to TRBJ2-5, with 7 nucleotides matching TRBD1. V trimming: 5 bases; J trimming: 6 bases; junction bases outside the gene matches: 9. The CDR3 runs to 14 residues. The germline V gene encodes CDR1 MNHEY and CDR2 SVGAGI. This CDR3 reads CASSLDRVWQTQYF. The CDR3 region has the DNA TGTGCCAGCAGTCTCGACAGGGTTTGGCAGACCCAGTACTTC.

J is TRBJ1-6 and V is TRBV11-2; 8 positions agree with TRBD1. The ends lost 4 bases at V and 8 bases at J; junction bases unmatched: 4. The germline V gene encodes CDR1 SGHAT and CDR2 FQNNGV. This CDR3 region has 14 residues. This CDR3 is CASSSGQGYSPLHF. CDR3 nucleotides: TGTGCCAGCAGCTCTGGACAGGGATATTCACCCCTCCACTTT.

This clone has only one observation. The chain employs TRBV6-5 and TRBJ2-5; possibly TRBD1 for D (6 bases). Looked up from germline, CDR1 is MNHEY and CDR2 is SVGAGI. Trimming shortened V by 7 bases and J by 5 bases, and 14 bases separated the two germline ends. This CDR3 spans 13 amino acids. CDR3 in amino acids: CASKQQGKETQYF. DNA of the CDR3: TGTGCCAGCAAACAACAGGGCAAGGAGACCCAGTACTTC.

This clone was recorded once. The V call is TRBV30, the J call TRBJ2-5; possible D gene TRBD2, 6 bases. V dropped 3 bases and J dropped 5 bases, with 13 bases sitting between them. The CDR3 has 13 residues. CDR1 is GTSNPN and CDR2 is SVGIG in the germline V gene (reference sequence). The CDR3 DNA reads TGTGCCTGGAGCACCGGGACTGGGGAGACCCAGTACTTC. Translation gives CAWSTGTGETQYF.

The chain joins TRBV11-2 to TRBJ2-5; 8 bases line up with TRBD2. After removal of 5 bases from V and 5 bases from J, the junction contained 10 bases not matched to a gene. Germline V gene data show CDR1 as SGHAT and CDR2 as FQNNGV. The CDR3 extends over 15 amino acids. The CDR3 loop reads CASSTYGTSGETQYF. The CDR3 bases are TGTGCCAGCAGCACCTACGGGACTAGTGGGGAGACCCAGTACTTC.

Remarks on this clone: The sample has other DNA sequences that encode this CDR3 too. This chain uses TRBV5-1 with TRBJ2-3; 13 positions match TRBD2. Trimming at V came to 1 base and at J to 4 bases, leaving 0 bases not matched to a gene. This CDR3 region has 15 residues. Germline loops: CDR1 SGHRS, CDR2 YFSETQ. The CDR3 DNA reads TGCGCCAGCAGCTTGACTAGCGGGAGGGCAGATACGCAGTATTTT. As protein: CASSLTSGRADTQYF.

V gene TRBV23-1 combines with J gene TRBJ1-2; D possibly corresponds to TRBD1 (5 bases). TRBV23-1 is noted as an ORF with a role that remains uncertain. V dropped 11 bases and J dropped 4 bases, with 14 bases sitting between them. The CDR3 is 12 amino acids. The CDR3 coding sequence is TGCGCCGGTAACGTAAGGGGCTATGGCTACACCTTC. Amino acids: CAGNVRGYGYTF.

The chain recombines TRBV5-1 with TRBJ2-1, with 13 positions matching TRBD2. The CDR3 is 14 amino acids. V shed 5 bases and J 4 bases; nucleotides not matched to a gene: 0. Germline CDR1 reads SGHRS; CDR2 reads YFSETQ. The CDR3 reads CASRTSGGYNEQFF. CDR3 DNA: TGCGCCAGCAGGACTAGCGGGGGGTACAATGAGCAGTTCTTC.

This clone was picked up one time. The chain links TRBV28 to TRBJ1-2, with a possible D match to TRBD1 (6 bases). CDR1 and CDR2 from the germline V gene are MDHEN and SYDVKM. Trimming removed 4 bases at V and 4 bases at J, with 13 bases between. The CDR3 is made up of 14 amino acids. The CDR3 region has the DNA TGTGCCAGCAGTTGGGCCAGGGGAGCCTATGGCTACACCTTC. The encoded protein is CASSWARGAYGYTF.

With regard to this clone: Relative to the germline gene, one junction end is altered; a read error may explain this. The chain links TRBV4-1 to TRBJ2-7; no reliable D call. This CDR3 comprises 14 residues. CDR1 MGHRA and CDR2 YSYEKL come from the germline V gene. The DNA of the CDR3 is TGCGCCAGCAGCCAACCCTCAGTAGGGTACGGGCAGTACTTC. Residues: CASSQPSVGYGQYF.

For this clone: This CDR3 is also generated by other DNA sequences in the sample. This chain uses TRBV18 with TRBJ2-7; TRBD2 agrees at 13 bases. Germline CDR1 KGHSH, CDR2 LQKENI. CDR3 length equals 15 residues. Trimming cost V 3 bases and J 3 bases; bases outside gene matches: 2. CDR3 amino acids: CASSPGLAGVYEQYF. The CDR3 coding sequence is TGTGCCAGCTCACCCGGACTAGCGGGAGTCTACGAGCAGTACTTC.

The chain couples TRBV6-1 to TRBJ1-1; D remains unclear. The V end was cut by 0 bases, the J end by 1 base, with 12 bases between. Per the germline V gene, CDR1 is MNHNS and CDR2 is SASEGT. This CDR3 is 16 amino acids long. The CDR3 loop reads CASSEAWALENTEAFF. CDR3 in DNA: TGTGCCAGCAGTGAAGCATGGGCGCTGGAGAACACTGAAGCTTTCTTT.

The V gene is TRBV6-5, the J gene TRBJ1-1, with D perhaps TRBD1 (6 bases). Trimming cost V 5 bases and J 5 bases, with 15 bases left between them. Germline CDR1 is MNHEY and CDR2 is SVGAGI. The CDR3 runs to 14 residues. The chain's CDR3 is CASSLTGMRTEAFF. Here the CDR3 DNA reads TGTGCCAGCAGTCTTACAGGGATGAGAACTGAAGCTTTCTTT.